The next 24 T cell receptor beta chains were all read from a single sample in a study of T and B cells in COVID-19 patients. Multiplex PCR with BIOMED2 TRB-A/B primer pools amplified TRB rearrangements. TCRdb independently ran MiXCR on the multiplex PCR reads; one entry per CDR3 protein. The sample holds thousands of distinct CDR3 sequences; roughly a third are singletons and the top ten take 20% to 25%. TRB was amplified from about 250-500 ng of blood genomic DNA. What was sequenced was blood. These receptors were taken from a human donor with active COVID-19.

This chain links TRBV7-2 with TRBJ2-7; perhaps TRBD1 as D (6 bases). CDR1 and CDR2 from the germline V gene are SGHTA and FQGNSA. V was trimmed by 4 bases and J by 3 bases, leaving 10 bases between them. The CDR3 sequence is 13 residues long. In DNA, the CDR3 is TGTGCCAGCAGCTCCGGACAGCACTACGAGCAGTACTTC. Amino acids: CASSSGQHYEQYF.

Worth noting for this clonotype: A read error may produce the germline difference seen at one junction end. The chain recombines TRBV14 with TRBJ2-6, with 10 positions matching TRBD1. Looked up from germline, CDR1 is SGHDN and CDR2 is FVKESK. The CDR3 loop spans 17 amino acids. CDR3 coding DNA: TGTGCCAGCAGCCGGCAATTGCAGGGGACAGGGGTCAACGTCCTGACTTTC. The encoded protein is CASSRQLQGTGVNVLTF. Based on the CDR3 plus reference TRBV14 and TRBJ2-6, the full variable domain is EAGVTQFPSHSVIEKGQTVTLRCDPISGHDNLYWYRRVMGKEIKFLLHFVKESKQDESGMPNNRFLAERTGGTYSTLKVQPAELEDSGVYFCASSRQLQGTGVNVLTFGAGSRLTVL.

V gene TRBV19 combines with J gene TRBJ1-5; 8 nucleotides agree with TRBD1. V dropped 3 bases and J dropped 8; count of bases not matched to a gene: 9. The CDR3 has 15 residues. CDR1 and CDR2 from the germline V gene are LNHDA and SQIVND (reference sequence). CDR3 loop: CASSMRTGSWEPQHF. The CDR3 DNA is TGTGCCAGTAGTATGCGGACAGGGAGTTGGGAGCCCCAGCATTTT. Drawing the rest from reference TRBV19 and TRBJ1-5, the complete variable domain is DGGITQSPKYLFRKEGQNVTLSCEQNLNHDAMYWYRQDPGQGLRLIYYSQIVNDFQKGDIAEGYSVSREKKESFPLTVTSAQKNPTAFYLCASSMRTGSWEPQHFGDGTRLSIL.

By frequency in the sample, this clonotype is medium-sized. The chain joins TRBV6-5 to TRBJ2-7; D assignment may be TRBD1 or TRBD2 (5 bases each). Trimming removed 3 bases from V and 3 bases from J, with 15 bases in between. The germline V gene encodes CDR1 MNHEY and CDR2 SVGAGI. This CDR3 is built from 15 residues. The CDR3 nucleotides are TGTGCCAGCAGTTATGGACTGGGCGGACACTACGAGCAGTACGTC. Amino acid sequence: CASSYGLGGHYEQYV.

This clonotype is judged medium-sized. The chain is built from TRBV12-3 or TRBV12-4 and TRBJ2-3; D perhaps matches TRBD2 (5 bases). Trimming stripped 3 bases from V and 11 bases from J, with 18 bases between. The CDR3 runs to 14 residues. Here the CDR3 DNA reads TGTGCCAGCAGTTTGGGCGGGTCAGACATTATGCAGTATTTT. Encoded protein: CASSLGGSDIMQYF.

The chain employs TRBV20-1 and TRBJ2-1; D call uncertain. The germline V and J ends were trimmed by 4 bases and 4 bases, with 14 bases remaining between them. The CDR3 is 14 residues long. Germline V gene data show CDR1 as DFQATT and CDR2 as SNEGSKA (reference sequence). The CDR3 region is CSAKVLTLYNEQFF. CDR3 coding DNA: TGCAGTGCTAAGGTGTTAACCCTTTACAATGAGCAGTTCTTC.

The V gene is TRBV6-4, the J gene TRBJ2-2, with 7 bases identical to TRBD1. This CDR3 comprises 15 residues. V shed 2 bases and J 6 bases; nucleotides not matched to a gene: 6. Germline V gives CDR1 MRHNA, CDR2 SNTAGT. CDR3 sequence reads: CASSDLPGGSGELFF. The DNA of the CDR3 is TGTGCCAGCAGTGACCTTCCAGGGGGATCCGGGGAGCTGTTTTTT.

This chain joins TRBV5-7 and TRBJ2-2; D is undetermined. TRBV5-7 is recorded as an ORF, its role being uncertain. V shed 5 bases and J shed 5 bases, with 19 bases lying between them. This CDR3 spans 16 amino acids. The CDR3 loop is CASRASGNPETGELFF. Written as DNA, the CDR3 is TGTGCCAGCAGAGCGTCAGGAAACCCCGAGACCGGGGAGCTGTTTTTT.

This chain uses TRBV7-2 with TRBJ1-4; 9 positions match TRBD1. With V trimmed by 5 bases and J by 6 bases, 7 bases remained unmatched. Germline V gives CDR1 SGHTA, CDR2 FQGNSA. The CDR3 has 15 residues. CDR3 sequence reads: CASSVQQGAHEKLFF. Here the CDR3 DNA reads TGTGCCAGCAGCGTACAACAGGGGGCTCATGAAAAACTGTTTTTT.

Notes on this clonotype: At one of its ends the junction is not consistent with the germline gene, which may arise from a read error. This chain uses TRBV6-2 or TRBV6-3 with TRBJ2-7; 11 bases line up with TRBD2. This CDR3 is built from 19 residues. Germline CDR1 and CDR2: MNHEY and SVGEGT. CDR3 in amino acids: CVSSYSGGLAEFILYEQYF. CDR3 DNA sequence: TGTGTCAGCAGTTACTCGGGGGGACTAGCGGAGTTTATACTCTACGAGCAGTACTTC.

This clonotype was seen a handful of times. The rearrangement uses TRBV12-3 or TRBV12-4 and TRBJ1-5; unclear D gene. CDR3 length equals 14 residues. Trimming shortened V by 8 bases and J by 0 bases, and 11 bases separated the two germline ends. The CDR3 loop is CASERLNSNQPQHF. For the CDR3, the DNA is TGTGCCAGCGAGCGGCTTAATAGCAATCAGCCCCAGCATTTT.

This clonotype was found a few times. V is TRBV6-5 and J is TRBJ2-6, with D unresolved. V was cut by 2 bases and J by 4 bases, with 15 bases left in between. CDR1 and CDR2 from the germline V gene are MNHEY and SVGAGI. The CDR3 loop spans 17 amino acids. CDR3 loop: CASSYRPISRGANVLTF. The CDR3 DNA follows: TGTGCCAGCAGTTACCGACCCATCTCCCGGGGGGCCAACGTCCTGACTTTC.

Within the sample, this clonotype is medium-sized. The rearrangement uses TRBV11-1 and TRBJ2-5, with D tentatively TRBD1 or TRBD2 (5 bases each). The CDR3 covers 15 residues. The germline gives CDR1 SGHAT, CDR2 FQDESV (reference sequence). The ends were cut back, 1 base at V and 3 bases at J, with 12 bases in the middle. CDR3 amino acids: CASSLDFRDEETQYF. CDR3 coding DNA: TGTGCCAGCAGCTTAGACTTTCGGGACGAAGAGACCCAGTACTTC.

V and J are TRBV5-6 and TRBJ2-7; D unclear. Germline V CDR1 and CDR2: SGHDT, YYEEEE. This CDR3 contains 13 residues. With 4 bases removed from V and 4 bases from J, the gap between germline ends came to 12 bases. CDR3 protein: CASSTPDGYEQYV. The CDR3 DNA follows: TGTGCCAGCAGCACCCCGGACGGGTACGAGCAGTACGTC.

The chain has TRBV7-9 and TRBJ2-7; D remains unclear. The CDR3 is 18 amino acids. Germline V lookup: CDR1 SEHNR, CDR2 FQNEAQ (reference sequence). V was clipped by 1 base and J by 0 bases, with 19 bases between them. The CDR3 coding sequence is TGTGCCAGCAGCTTAGAAATTGGCCTAGTACAGAGCTCCTACGAGCAGTACGTC. Encoded protein: CASSLEIGLVQSSYEQYV.

This sequence joins TRBV5-1 and TRBJ2-2; TRBD1 matches at 11 bases. Germline V gene data show CDR1 as SGHRS and CDR2 as YFSETQ. The CDR3 length is 17 residues. The trim removed 5 bases at V and 4 bases at J, leaving 10 bases unmatched. The CDR3 is CASRRTGGPMSTGELFF. The CDR3 nucleotides are TGCGCCAGCAGGAGGACAGGGGGCCCAATGAGCACCGGGGAGCTGTTTTTT.

The chain links TRBV20-1 to TRBJ1-2, with D perhaps TRBD1 (5 bases). Trimming cost V 3 bases and J 1 base, with 9 bases left between them. CDR1 is DFQATT, CDR2 SNEGSKA, per germline (reference sequence). The CDR3 is 13 residues long. The CDR3 DNA is TGCAGTGCTAGCCAGACAGTTAACTATGGCTACACCTTC. Translating it yields CSASQTVNYGYTF.

This chain joins TRBV6-6 and TRBJ1-6; 7 bases agree with TRBD1. The V segment lost 6 bases and the J segment 6 bases; nucleotides outside the gene matches: 5. The V gene's germline CDR1 is MNHNY and CDR2 SVGAGI (reference sequence). CDR3 length: 14 residues. The CDR3 DNA is TGTGCCAGCAGAGAACAGGGGACTAATTCACCCCTCCACTTT. Translation gives CASREQGTNSPLHF.

V gene TRBV12-3 or TRBV12-4 combines with J gene TRBJ2-2; D tentatively reads TRBD1 or TRBD2 (6 bases each). Trimming left V 7 bases short and J 7 bases short, with 13 bases between. The CDR3 extends over 13 amino acids. The CDR3 bases are TGTGCCAGCACCCGGGGGCAGGTCGGGGAGCTGTTTTTT. Protein product: CASTRGQVGELFF.

In this sample, this clonotype is medium-sized. V and J are TRBV6-1 and TRBJ1-3; D not resolved. The germline V gene encodes CDR1 MNHNS and CDR2 SASEGT. V was clipped by 2 bases and J by 0 bases, with 11 bases between them. The CDR3 is 16 amino acids. CDR3: CASSELEGNSGNTIYF. CDR3 sequence (DNA): TGTGCCAGCAGTGAACTGGAGGGAAACTCTGGAAACACCATATATTTT.

This clonotype has just a few counts. The chain has TRBV6-1 and TRBJ2-7; 8 bases match TRBD1. The CDR3 consists of 14 residues. The germline V gene has CDR1 MNHNS and CDR2 SASEGT. Trimming took 7 bases from V and 2 from J; bases not matched to a gene: 7. The CDR3 sequence: CASTRDRTTYEQYV. DNA of the CDR3: TGTGCCAGCACCCGGGACAGGACTACCTACGAGCAGTACGTC.

The V gene is TRBV5-4, the J gene TRBJ2-7; TRBD1 aligns across 9 bases. With 4 bases clipped from V and 4 bases from J, the junction kept 12 bases outside the gene matches. Germline CDR1 and CDR2: SGHNT and YYREEE (reference sequence). There are 16 residues in the CDR3. DNA of the CDR3: TGTGCCAGCAGCCAAGGCCCGGGACAGGGATGGTACGAGCAGTACTTC. Protein: CASSQGPGQGWYEQYF.

The chain combines TRBV19 with TRBJ1-5; D gene ambiguous. V lost 0 bases to trimming and J lost 3 bases, with 18 bases between them. CDR3 size: 18 residues. Germline V lookup: CDR1 LNHDA, CDR2 SQIVND (reference sequence). The CDR3 sequence is CASSIDGFQVAFNQPQHF. The CDR3 DNA reads as TGTGCCAGTAGTATAGATGGGTTTCAAGTCGCATTCAATCAGCCCCAGCATTTT.

The table lists this clonotype with a few counts. J is TRBJ1-6 and V is TRBV6-2 or TRBV6-3, with unresolved D. The CDR3 runs 13 residues. V was cut by 3 bases and J by 6 bases, with 6 bases left in between. CDR1 and CDR2 from the germline V gene are MNHEY and SVGEGT. The CDR3 protein is CASSYGLNSPLHF. CDR3 nucleotide sequence: TGTGCCAGCAGTTATGGACTTAATTCACCCCTCCACTTT.